The rows below give T cell receptor beta chains drawn from one sample of a study of shared clonotypes between healthy human individuals. Produced via immunoSEQ multiplex PCR; TCRdb's table is partial and in-frame only. The sample contains 650,000 to 750,000 clones, 72% of which appear only once. Sequenced material: memory CD4+ T cells sorted from blood. These receptors were collected from a woman aged 25 to 45 in good health. CDR3s include the opening cysteine and the closing phenylalanine or tryptophan. A D gene is named only where the DNA matches it firmly. The size of a clone is reported for some rows only, either as once, few or many, or as a class for expanded clones.

len: 10; j_gene: TRBJ2-7; abundance: NA; v_gene: TRBV29-1; d_gene: NA; CDR3nt: TGCAGCGTTGAGGACTACGAGCAGTACTTC; CDR3aa: CSVEDYEQYF
len: 21; j_gene: TRBJ2-7; abundance: NA; v_gene: TRBV9; d_gene: NA; CDR3nt: TGTGCCAGCAGCGTAGGGTTGGCAGACCGACTGACTGGATCCGAAACCTACGAGCAGTACTTC; CDR3aa: CASSVGLADRLTGSETYEQYF
len: 15; j_gene: TRBJ1-3; abundance: once; v_gene: TRBV6-1; d_gene: NA; CDR3nt: TGTGCCAGCAGTGAAGTCCTATCGACTAGAAACACCATATATTTT; CDR3aa: CASSEVLSTRNTIYF
len: 15; j_gene: TRBJ2-3; abundance: few; v_gene: TRBV18; d_gene: NA; CDR3nt: TGTGCCAGCTCACCACAGGGGCTGGAGACAGATACGCAGTATTTT; CDR3aa: CASSPQGLETDTQYF
len: 21; j_gene: TRBJ2-7; abundance: NA; v_gene: TRBV27; d_gene: TRBD2; CDR3nt: TGTGCCAGCAGTTTAGTCCCCTTGTTTAGGGGTTATGCGGGAGAGGGCTACGAGCAGTACTTC; CDR3aa: CASSLVPLFRGYAGEGYEQYF
len: 13; j_gene: TRBJ2-5; abundance: NA; v_gene: TRBV7-2; d_gene: TRBD2; CDR3nt: TGTGCCAGCAGCTTGACTAGCAAAGAGACCCAGTACTTC; CDR3aa: CASSLTSKETQYF
len: 16; j_gene: TRBJ1-2; abundance: NA; v_gene: TRBV6-1; d_gene: TRBD1; CDR3nt: TGTGCCAGCAGTGACCCTGGACAGGGGCGTAGGAGTGGCTACACCTTC; CDR3aa: CASSDPGQGRRSGYTF
len: 14; j_gene: TRBJ2-5; abundance: NA; v_gene: TRBV7-2; d_gene: NA; CDR3nt: TGTGCCAGCAGCATCAGGGATGGGGGGGAGACCCAGTACTTC; CDR3aa: CASSIRDGGETQYF
len: 14; j_gene: TRBJ1-3; abundance: NA; v_gene: TRBV29-1; d_gene: NA; CDR3nt: TGCAGCGTTGATGCCGGGCAGCCTGGAAACACCATATATTTT; CDR3aa: CSVDAGQPGNTIYF
len: 14; j_gene: TRBJ1-5; abundance: few; v_gene: TRBV5-1; d_gene: NA; CDR3nt: TGCGCCAGCAGCGCCGGGACAACCAATCAGCCCCAGCATTTT; CDR3aa: CASSAGTTNQPQHF
len: 13; j_gene: TRBJ2-5; abundance: NA; v_gene: TRBV5-5; d_gene: NA; CDR3nt: TGTGCCAGCAGCTTGGGCCAGGAAGAGACCCAGTACTTC; CDR3aa: CASSLGQEETQYF
len: 15; j_gene: TRBJ1-2; abundance: NA; v_gene: TRBV7-8; d_gene: TRBD1; CDR3nt: TGTGCCAGCAGCGTCCGGGACAGGGGGCACTATGGCTACACCTTC; CDR3aa: CASSVRDRGHYGYTF
len: 17; j_gene: TRBJ2-7; abundance: NA; v_gene: TRBV15; d_gene: NA; CDR3nt: TGTGCCACCAGCACAGACAGGTTCGTCGGGCTGAACTACGAGCAGTACTTC; CDR3aa: CATSTDRFVGLNYEQYF
len: 15; j_gene: TRBJ1-3; abundance: NA; v_gene: TRBV5-1; d_gene: NA; CDR3nt: TGCGCCAGTCGGTTAGGGGTCTCCGCTGGAAACACCATATATTTT; CDR3aa: CASRLGVSAGNTIYF
len: 11; j_gene: TRBJ1-1; abundance: once; v_gene: TRBV28; d_gene: NA; CDR3nt: TGTGCCAGCACGGGGAACACTGAAGCTTTCTTT; CDR3aa: CASTGNTEAFF
len: 12; j_gene: TRBJ2-1; abundance: NA; v_gene: TRBV11-2; d_gene: NA; CDR3nt: TGTGCCAGCAGCCTTACATTGGATGAGCAGTTCTTC; CDR3aa: CASSLTLDEQFF
len: 15; j_gene: TRBJ1-1; abundance: once; v_gene: TRBV9; d_gene: TRBD1; CDR3nt: TGTGCCAGCAGCCCGAGGGCAGGGGGGAGCACTGAAGCTTTCTTT; CDR3aa: CASSPRAGGSTEAFF
len: 15; j_gene: TRBJ2-1; abundance: few; v_gene: TRBV2; d_gene: TRBD2; CDR3nt: TGTGCCAGCAAAACCGGGACTAGCTCGGGGAATGAGCAGTTCTTC; CDR3aa: CASKTGTSSGNEQFF
len: 13; j_gene: TRBJ1-4; abundance: NA; v_gene: TRBV28; d_gene: NA; CDR3nt: TGTGCCAGCAGGACGAAGCGTAATGAAAAACTGTTTTTT; CDR3aa: CASRTKRNEKLFF
len: 14; j_gene: TRBJ2-1; abundance: once; v_gene: TRBV5-4; d_gene: NA; CDR3nt: TGTGCCAGCAGCTCCCTCGACCTTAACAATGAGCAGTTCTTC; CDR3aa: CASSSLDLNNEQFF
len: 15; j_gene: TRBJ2-7; abundance: NA; v_gene: TRBV2; d_gene: TRBD1; CDR3nt: TGTGCCAGCATGGTTCAAGGGACAGGGTCCCACGAGCAGTACTTC; CDR3aa: CASMVQGTGSHEQYF
len: 13; j_gene: TRBJ1-1; abundance: NA; v_gene: TRBV28; d_gene: NA; CDR3nt: TGTGCCAGCAGTTTTGGGCCAATCCCTGAAGCTTTCTTT; CDR3aa: CASSFGPIPEAFF
len: 12; j_gene: TRBJ2-7; abundance: NA; v_gene: TRBV30; d_gene: NA; CDR3nt: TGTGCCTGGAGTACCAGTTCCTACGAGCAGTACTTC; CDR3aa: CAWSTSSYEQYF
len: 13; j_gene: TRBJ1-2; abundance: NA; v_gene: TRBV28; d_gene: NA; CDR3nt: TGTGCCAGCAGTTTAAAGACCGCTTATGGCTACACCTTC; CDR3aa: CASSLKTAYGYTF
len: 14; j_gene: TRBJ2-3; abundance: NA; v_gene: TRBV5-1; d_gene: NA; CDR3nt: TGCGCCAGCAGCTTTTTAGGGTCCACAGATACGCAGTATTTT; CDR3aa: CASSFLGSTDTQYF
len: 14; j_gene: TRBJ2-7; abundance: few; v_gene: TRBV10-3; d_gene: NA; CDR3nt: TGTGCCATCAGGTCAAGTAAGGGGAACTACGAGCAGTACTTC; CDR3aa: CAIRSSKGNYEQYF
len: 15; j_gene: TRBJ2-1; abundance: NA; v_gene: TRBV10-1; d_gene: NA; CDR3nt: TGCGCCAGCAGTGAAAAAGGAGGGAGCTTCAATGAGCAGTTCTTC; CDR3aa: CASSEKGGSFNEQFF
len: 16; j_gene: TRBJ1-1; abundance: NA; v_gene: TRBV7-9; d_gene: NA; CDR3nt: TGTGCCAGCAGCTTAGGGGGGAACCAGGGGCGCACTGAAGCTTTCTTT; CDR3aa: CASSLGGNQGRTEAFF